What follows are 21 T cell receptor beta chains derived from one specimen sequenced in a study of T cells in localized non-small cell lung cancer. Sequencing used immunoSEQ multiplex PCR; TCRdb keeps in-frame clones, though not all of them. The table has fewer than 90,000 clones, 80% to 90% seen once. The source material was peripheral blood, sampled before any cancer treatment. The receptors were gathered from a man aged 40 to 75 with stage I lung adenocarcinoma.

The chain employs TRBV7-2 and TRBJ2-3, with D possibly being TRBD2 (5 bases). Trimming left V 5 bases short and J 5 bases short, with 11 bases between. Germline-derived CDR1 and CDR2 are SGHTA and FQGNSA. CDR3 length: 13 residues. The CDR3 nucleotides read TGTGCCAGCAGCCCACTAGGCGGAGATACGCAGTATTTT. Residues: CASSPLGGDTQYF.

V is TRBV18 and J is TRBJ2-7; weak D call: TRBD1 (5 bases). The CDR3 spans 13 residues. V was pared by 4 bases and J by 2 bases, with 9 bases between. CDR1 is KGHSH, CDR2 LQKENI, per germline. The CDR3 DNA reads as TGTGCCAGCTCACAGTCCAGGGCCTACGAGCAGTACTTC. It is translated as CASSQSRAYEQYF.

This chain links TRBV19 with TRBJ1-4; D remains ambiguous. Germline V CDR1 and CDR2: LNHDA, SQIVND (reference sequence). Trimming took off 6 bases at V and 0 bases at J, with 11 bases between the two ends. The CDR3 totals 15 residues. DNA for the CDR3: TGTGCCAGTAGCCAAAATTTTGCAACTAATGAAAAACTGTTTTTT. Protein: CASSQNFATNEKLFF.

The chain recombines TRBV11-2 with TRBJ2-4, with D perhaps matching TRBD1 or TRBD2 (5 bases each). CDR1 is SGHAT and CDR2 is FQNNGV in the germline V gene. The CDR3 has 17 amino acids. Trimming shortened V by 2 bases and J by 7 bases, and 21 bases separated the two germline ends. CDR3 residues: CASSLRLRQGEGNIQYF. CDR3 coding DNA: TGTGCCAGCAGCTTACGGCTCCGGCAGGGCGAGGGGAACATTCAGTACTTC.

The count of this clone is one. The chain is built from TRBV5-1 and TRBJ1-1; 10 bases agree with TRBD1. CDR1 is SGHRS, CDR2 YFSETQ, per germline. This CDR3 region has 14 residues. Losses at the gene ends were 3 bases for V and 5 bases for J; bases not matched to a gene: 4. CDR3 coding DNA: TGCGCCAGCAGCTCCGACAGGGGGCAAACTGAAGCTTTCTTT. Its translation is CASSSDRGQTEAFF.

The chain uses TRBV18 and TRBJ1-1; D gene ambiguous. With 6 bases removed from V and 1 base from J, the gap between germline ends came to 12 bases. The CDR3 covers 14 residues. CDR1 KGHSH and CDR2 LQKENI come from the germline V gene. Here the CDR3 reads CASSSAARNTEAFF. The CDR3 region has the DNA TGTGCCAGCTCCAGCGCAGCCCGGAACACTGAAGCTTTCTTT.

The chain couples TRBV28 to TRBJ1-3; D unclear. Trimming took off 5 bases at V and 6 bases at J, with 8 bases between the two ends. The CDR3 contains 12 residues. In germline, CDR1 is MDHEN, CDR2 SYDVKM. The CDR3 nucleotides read TGTGCCAGCAGTACTCCACAAAACACCATATATTTT. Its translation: CASSTPQNTIYF. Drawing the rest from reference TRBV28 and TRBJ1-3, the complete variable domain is DVKVTQSSRYLVKRTGEKVFLECVQDMDHENMFWYRQDPGLGLRLIYFSYDVKMKEKGDIPEGYSVSREKKERFSLILESASTNQTSMYLCASSTPQNTIYFGEGSWLTVV.

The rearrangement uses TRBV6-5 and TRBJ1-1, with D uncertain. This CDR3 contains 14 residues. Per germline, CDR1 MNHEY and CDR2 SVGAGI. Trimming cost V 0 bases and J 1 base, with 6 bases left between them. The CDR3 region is CASSYSGSNTEAFF. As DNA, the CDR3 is TGTGCCAGCAGTTACTCGGGGTCGAACACTGAAGCTTTCTTT.

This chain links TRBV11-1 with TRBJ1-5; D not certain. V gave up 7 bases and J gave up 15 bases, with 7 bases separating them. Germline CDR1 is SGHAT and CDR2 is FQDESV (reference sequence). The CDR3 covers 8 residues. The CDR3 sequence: CASKEGHF. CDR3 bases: TGTGCCAGCAAGGAGGGGCATTTT.

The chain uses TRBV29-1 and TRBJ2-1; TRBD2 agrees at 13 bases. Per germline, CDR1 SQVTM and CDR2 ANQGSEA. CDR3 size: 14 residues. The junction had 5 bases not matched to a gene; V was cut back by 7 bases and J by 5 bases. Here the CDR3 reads CSAWTSGRNNEQFF. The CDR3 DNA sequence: TGCAGCGCGTGGACTAGCGGGAGAAACAATGAGCAGTTCTTC.

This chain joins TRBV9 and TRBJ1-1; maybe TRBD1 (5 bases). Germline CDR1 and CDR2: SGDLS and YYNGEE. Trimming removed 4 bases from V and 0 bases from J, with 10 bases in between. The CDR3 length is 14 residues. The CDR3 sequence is CASSPTGVNTEAFF. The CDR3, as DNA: TGTGCCAGCAGCCCCACGGGGGTGAACACTGAAGCTTTCTTT.

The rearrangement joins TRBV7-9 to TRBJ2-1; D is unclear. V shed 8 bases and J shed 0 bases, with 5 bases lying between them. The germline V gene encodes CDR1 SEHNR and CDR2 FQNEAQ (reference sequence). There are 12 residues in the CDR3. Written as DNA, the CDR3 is TGTGCCAGCGGAAACTCCTACAATGAGCAGTTCTTC. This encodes CASGNSYNEQFF. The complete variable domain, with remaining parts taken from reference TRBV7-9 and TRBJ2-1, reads DTGVSQNPRHKITKRGQNVTFRCDPISEHNRLYWYRQTLGQGPEFLTYFQNEAQLEKSRLLSDRFSAERPKGSFSTLEIQRTEQGDSAMYLCASGNSYNEQFFGPGTRLTVL.

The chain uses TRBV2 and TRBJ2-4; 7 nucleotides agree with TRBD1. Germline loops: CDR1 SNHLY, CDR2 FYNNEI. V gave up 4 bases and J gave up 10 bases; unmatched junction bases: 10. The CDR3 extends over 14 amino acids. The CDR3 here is CASSGGGQPTIQYF. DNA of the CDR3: TGTGCCAGCAGTGGAGGGGGACAGCCTACTATTCAGTACTTC.

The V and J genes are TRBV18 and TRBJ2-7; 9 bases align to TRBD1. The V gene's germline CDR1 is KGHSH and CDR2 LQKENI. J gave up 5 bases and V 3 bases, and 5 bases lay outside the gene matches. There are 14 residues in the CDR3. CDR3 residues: CASSPGTGFDEQYF. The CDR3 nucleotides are TGTGCCAGCTCACCCGGGACAGGGTTTGACGAGCAGTACTTC. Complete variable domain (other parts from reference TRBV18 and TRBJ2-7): NAGVMQNPRHLVRRRGQEARLRCSPMKGHSHVYWYRQLPEEGLKFMVYLQKENIIDESGMPKERFSAEFPKEGPSILRIQQVVRGDSAAYFCASSPGTGFDEQYFGPGTRLTVT.

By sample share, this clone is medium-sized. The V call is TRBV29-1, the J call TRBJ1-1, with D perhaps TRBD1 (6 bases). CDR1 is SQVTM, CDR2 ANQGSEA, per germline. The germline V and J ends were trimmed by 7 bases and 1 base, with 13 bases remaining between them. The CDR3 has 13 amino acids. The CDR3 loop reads CSATGKKNTEAFF. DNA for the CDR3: TGCAGCGCGACAGGCAAGAAGAACACTGAAGCTTTCTTT.

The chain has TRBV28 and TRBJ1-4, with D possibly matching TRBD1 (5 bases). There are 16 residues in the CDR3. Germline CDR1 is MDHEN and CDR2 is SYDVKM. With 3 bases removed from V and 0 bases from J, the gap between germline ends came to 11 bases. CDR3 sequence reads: CASSFGRQTTNEKLFF. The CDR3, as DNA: TGTGCCAGCAGTTTCGGCAGACAGACAACTAATGAAAAACTGTTTTTT.

DNA for the CDR3: TGCGCCAGCAGCTACGGGACTAGCGGGGGGAAGTACGAGCAGTACTTC. Amino acid sequence: CASSYGTSGGKYEQYF. The J gene is TRBJ2-5, the V gene TRBV4-1; the match to TRBD2 covers 15 bases. The end of the DNA fits TRBJ2-7 better, so the J call may be wrong. The CDR3 sequence is 16 residues long. The germline V gene has CDR1 MGHRA and CDR2 YSYEKL.

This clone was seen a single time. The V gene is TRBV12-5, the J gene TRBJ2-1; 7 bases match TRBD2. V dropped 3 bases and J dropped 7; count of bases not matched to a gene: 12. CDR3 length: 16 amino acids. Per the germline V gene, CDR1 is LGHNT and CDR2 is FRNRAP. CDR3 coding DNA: TGTGCTAGTGGTTTCTTCGTGGGCGGGGAGGGGAATGAGCAGTTCTTC. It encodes CASGFFVGGEGNEQFF.

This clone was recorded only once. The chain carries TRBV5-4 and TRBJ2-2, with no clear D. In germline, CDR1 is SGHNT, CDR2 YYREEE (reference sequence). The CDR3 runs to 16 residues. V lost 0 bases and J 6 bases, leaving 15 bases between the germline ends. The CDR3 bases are TGTGCCAGCAGCTTGGGCATAGGAATGGTCGCCGGGGAGCTGTTTTTT. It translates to CASSLGIGMVAGELFF.

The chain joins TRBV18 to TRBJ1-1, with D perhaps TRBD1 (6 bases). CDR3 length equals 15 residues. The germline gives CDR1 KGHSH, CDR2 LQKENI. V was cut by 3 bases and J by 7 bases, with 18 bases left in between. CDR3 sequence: CASSPTGGQRGEAFF. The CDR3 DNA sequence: TGTGCCAGCTCACCGACTGGGGGGCAACGGGGTGAAGCTTTCTTT.

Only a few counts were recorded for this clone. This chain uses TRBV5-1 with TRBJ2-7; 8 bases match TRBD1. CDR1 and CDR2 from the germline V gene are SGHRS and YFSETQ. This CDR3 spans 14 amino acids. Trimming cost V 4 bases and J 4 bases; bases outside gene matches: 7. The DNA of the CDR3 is TGCGCCAGCAGCGTGAGACAGGGGAGGTACGAGCAGTACTTC. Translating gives CASSVRQGRYEQYF.